These 16 T cell receptor beta chains came from one sample sequenced in a study of blood T cell repertoires in COVID-19. TCRdb's table, derived via immunoSEQ multiplex PCR, lists solely in-frame clones and lacks some. The top ten hold roughly 0.89% of the sample, which has some 110,000 clones, approximately 88% seen once. Source material: peripheral blood. The source of these receptors is a woman in her sixties or seventies with acute or convalescent COVID-19.

This clone was counted between two and nine times. The chain carries TRBV12-5 and TRBJ2-7, with D perhaps TRBD2 (5 bases). V lost 4 bases and J 0 bases, leaving 7 bases between the germline ends. CDR3 length: 13 amino acids. Germline V gives CDR1 LGHNT, CDR2 FRNRAP. CDR3 sequence: CASGYGSSYEQYF. CDR3 nucleotides: TGTGCTAGTGGTTATGGGAGCTCCTACGAGCAGTACTTC.

The chain has TRBV10-2 and TRBJ2-7; possibly TRBD1 for D (6 bases). CDR1 is WSHSY and CDR2 is SAAADI in the germline V gene. V shed 0 bases and J shed 1 base, with 10 bases lying between them. The CDR3 loop spans 15 amino acids. The CDR3: CASSESPGASYEQYF. CDR3 coding DNA: TGCGCCAGCAGTGAGTCGCCAGGGGCTTCCTACGAGCAGTACTTC.

V is TRBV18 and J is TRBJ1-1; D gene unclear. Trimming cost V 6 bases and J 5 bases, with 16 bases left between them. Germline values: CDR1 KGHSH, CDR2 LQKENI. CDR3 length: 14 residues. The CDR3 sequence: CASSHEGGSTEAFF. Here the CDR3 DNA reads TGTGCCAGCTCCCACGAGGGTGGATCAACTGAAGCTTTCTTT.

The chain links TRBV5-1 to TRBJ2-2; unclear D gene. V dropped 2 bases and J dropped 2 bases, with 10 bases sitting between them. The CDR3 contains 15 residues. Germline V CDR1 and CDR2: SGHRS, YFSETQ. Here the CDR3 reads CASSLMTGNTGELFF. In nucleotides, the CDR3 is TGCGCCAGCAGCTTAATGACTGGAAACACCGGGGAGCTGTTTTTT.

The chain has TRBV7-9 and TRBJ1-2; TRBD1 might be the D (5 bases). There are 14 residues in the CDR3. Germline V lookup: CDR1 SEHNR, CDR2 FQNEAQ (reference sequence). Trimming took off 1 base at V and 8 bases at J, with 14 bases between the two ends. Written as DNA, the CDR3 is TGTGCCAGCAGCTTAGGCGGGGCAGGCGAGGGCTACACCTTC. This sequence encodes CASSLGGAGEGYTF.

The chain joins TRBV28 to TRBJ1-5; D gene unclear. Germline loops: CDR1 MDHEN, CDR2 SYDVKM. There are 13 residues in the CDR3. V lost 5 bases, J lost 4 bases, and 9 bases lay in between. The DNA for the CDR3 is TGTGCCAGCAGTGCGGCGGCAAATCAGCCCCAGCATTTT. Its translation: CASSAAANQPQHF. The entire variable domain, with the rest obtained from reference TRBV28 and TRBJ1-5, is as follows: DVKVTQSSRYLVKRTGEKVFLECVQDMDHENMFWYRQDPGLGLRLIYFSYDVKMKEKGDIPEGYSVSREKKERFSLILESASTNQTSMYLCASSAAANQPQHFGDGTRLSIL.

V gene TRBV6-1 combines with J gene TRBJ1-1; D call uncertain. V was clipped by 3 bases and J by 7 bases, with 6 bases between them. CDR3 size: 11 residues. Germline V gene lookup returns CDR1 MNHNS and CDR2 SASEGT. CDR3 loop: CASSDVNEAFF. The DNA for the CDR3 is TGTGCCAGCAGTGACGTTAATGAAGCTTTCTTT.

A word on this clone: A read error may be the cause here, since a much bigger clone is one base away. The J gene is TRBJ1-1, the V gene TRBV7-3; D gene uncertain. The germline CDR1 and CDR2 sequences are SGHTA and FQGTGA. Between the trimmed V and J ends, which lost 5 bases and 0 bases, there was a span of 7 bases. CDR3 length equals 13 residues. The CDR3 sequence is CASSRSLNTEAFF. Here the CDR3 DNA reads TGTGCCAGCAGCCGGAGCCTGAACACTGAAGCTTTCTTT.

This chain uses TRBV9 with TRBJ2-3; 12 nucleotides match TRBD2. Losses at the gene ends were 2 bases for V and 6 bases for J; bases not matched to a gene: 7. Looked up from germline, CDR1 is SGDLS and CDR2 is YYNGEE. CDR3 length: 16 amino acids. DNA of the CDR3: TGTGCCAGCAGCGTGGGCCGGACTAGCGGGGACGATACGCAGTATTTT. Its protein is CASSVGRTSGDDTQYF.

This clone showed up just a few times. The rearrangement uses TRBV30 and TRBJ1-6; possibly TRBD1 for D (6 bases). Germline CDR1 is GTSNPN and CDR2 is SVGIG (reference sequence). V lost 3 bases to trimming and J lost 6 bases, with 9 bases between them. This CDR3 is built from 13 residues. CDR3 in DNA: TGTGCCTGGAGGACAGGCGGTAATTCACCCCTCCACTTT. Amino acids: CAWRTGGNSPLHF. The full variable domain, rest sourced from reference TRBV30 and TRBJ1-6, is SQTIHQWPATLVQPVGSPLSLECTVEGTSNPNLYWYRQAAGRGLQLLFYSVGIGQISSEVPQNLSASRPQDRQFILSSKKLLLSDSGFYLCAWRTGGNSPLHFGNGTRLTVT.

The rearrangement links TRBV7-2 to TRBJ1-5, with 12 bases identical to TRBD1. CDR3 length equals 16 residues. Germline CDR1 is SGHTA and CDR2 is FQGNSA. V dropped 5 bases and J dropped 3; count of bases not matched to a gene: 5. Here the CDR3 DNA reads TGTGCCAGCAGCCAGGGACAGGGGGCGAACAATCAGCCCCAGCATTTT. As protein: CASSQGQGANNQPQHF.

The chain joins TRBV29-1 to TRBJ2-7; 10 bases agree with TRBD2. The CDR3 has 16 residues. J gave up 0 bases and V 6 bases, and 11 bases lay outside the gene matches. The V gene's germline CDR1 is SQVTM and CDR2 ANQGSEA. The CDR3 is CSVGGLAGAPSYEQYF. The CDR3 DNA follows: TGCAGCGTAGGGGGTCTAGCGGGGGCCCCCTCCTACGAGCAGTACTTC.

The chain is built from TRBV28 and TRBJ2-7, with 8 bases that match TRBD1. The CDR3 has 13 residues. V lost 8 bases, J lost 0 bases, and 3 bases stayed unmatched. Germline-derived CDR1 and CDR2 are MDHEN and SYDVKM. The CDR3 loop reads CASRTGPSYEQYF. Here the CDR3 DNA reads TGTGCCAGCCGGACAGGGCCCTCCTACGAGCAGTACTTC.

The V call is TRBV19, the J call TRBJ1-5, with 7 bases matching TRBD1. The CDR3 is 15 amino acids. The V gene's germline CDR1 is LNHDA and CDR2 SQIVND (reference sequence). J was trimmed by 4 bases and V by 7 bases; bases with no gene match: 10. The CDR3: CASTAGTVINQPQHF. Written as DNA, the CDR3 is TGTGCCAGTACCGCGGGGACAGTCATAAATCAGCCCCAGCATTTT.

This chain connects TRBV2 to TRBJ2-2; 11 nucleotides agree with TRBD1. This CDR3 has 17 amino acids. Germline V gene sequence: CDR1 SNHLY, CDR2 FYNNEI. V was clipped by 6 bases and J by 5 bases; unmatched bases: 11. The CDR3 is CASRKAGTGGRTGELFF. DNA for the CDR3: TGTGCCAGCAGAAAAGCCGGGACAGGGGGGAGGACCGGGGAGCTGTTTTTT. The full variable domain, completed using reference TRBV2 and TRBJ2-2, is EPEVTQTPSHQVTQMGQEVILRCVPISNHLYFYWYRQILGQKVEFLVSFYNNEISEKSEIFDDQFSVERPDGSNFTLKIRSTKLEDSAMYFCASRKAGTGGRTGELFFGEGSRLTVL.

This chain connects TRBV3-1 (or the pseudogene TRBV3-2) to TRBJ1-2; D is unclear. With 4 bases removed from V and 1 base from J, the gap between germline ends came to 4 bases. Germline V gene data show CDR1 as LGHDT and CDR2 as YNNKEL (reference sequence). The CDR3 covers 12 residues. The CDR3 sequence is CASSLLNYGYTF. CDR3 nucleotide sequence: TGTGCCAGCAGCCTCCTTAACTATGGCTACACCTTC.